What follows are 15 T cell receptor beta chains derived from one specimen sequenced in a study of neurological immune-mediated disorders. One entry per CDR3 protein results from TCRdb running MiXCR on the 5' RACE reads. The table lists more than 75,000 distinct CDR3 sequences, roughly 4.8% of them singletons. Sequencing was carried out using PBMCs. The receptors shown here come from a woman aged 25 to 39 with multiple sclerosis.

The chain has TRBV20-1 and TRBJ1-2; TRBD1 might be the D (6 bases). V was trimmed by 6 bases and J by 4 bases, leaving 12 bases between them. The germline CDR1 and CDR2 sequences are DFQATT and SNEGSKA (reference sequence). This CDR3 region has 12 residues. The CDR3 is CSAPTGFYGYTF. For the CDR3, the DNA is TGCAGTGCGCCGACAGGTTTCTATGGCTACACCTTC.

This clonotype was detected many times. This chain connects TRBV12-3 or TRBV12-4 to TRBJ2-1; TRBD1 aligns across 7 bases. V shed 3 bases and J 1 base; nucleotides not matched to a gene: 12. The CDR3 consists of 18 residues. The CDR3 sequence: CASSLTTGPRVSYNEQFF. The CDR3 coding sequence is TGTGCCAGCAGTTTGACGACAGGGCCCAGGGTATCCTACAATGAGCAGTTCTTC.

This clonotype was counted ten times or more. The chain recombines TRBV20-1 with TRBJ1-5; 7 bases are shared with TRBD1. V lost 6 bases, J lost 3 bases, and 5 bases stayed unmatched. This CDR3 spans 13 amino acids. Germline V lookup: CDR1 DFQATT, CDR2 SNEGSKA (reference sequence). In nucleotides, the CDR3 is TGCAGTGCAACACAGGGGTACAATCAGCCCCAGCATTTT. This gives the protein CSATQGYNQPQHF.

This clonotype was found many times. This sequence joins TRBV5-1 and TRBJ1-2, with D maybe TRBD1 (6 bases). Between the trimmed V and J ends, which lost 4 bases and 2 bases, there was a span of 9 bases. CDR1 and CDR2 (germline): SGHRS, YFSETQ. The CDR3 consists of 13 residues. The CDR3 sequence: CASSEGENYGYTF. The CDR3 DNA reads TGCGCCAGCAGCGAGGGGGAAAACTATGGCTACACCTTC.

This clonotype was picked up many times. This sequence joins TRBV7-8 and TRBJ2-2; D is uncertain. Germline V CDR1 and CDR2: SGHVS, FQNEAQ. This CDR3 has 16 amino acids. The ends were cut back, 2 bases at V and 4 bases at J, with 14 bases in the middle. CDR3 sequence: CASSLTSQVGTGELFF. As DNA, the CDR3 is TGTGCCAGCAGCTTAACCTCGCAAGTCGGCACCGGGGAGCTGTTTTTT. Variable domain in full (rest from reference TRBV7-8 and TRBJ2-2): GAGVSQSPRYKVAKRGQDVALRCDPISGHVSLFWYQQALGQGPEFLTYFQNEAQLDKSGLPSDRFFAERPEGSVSTLKIQRTQQEDSAVYLCASSLTSQVGTGELFFGEGSRLTVL.

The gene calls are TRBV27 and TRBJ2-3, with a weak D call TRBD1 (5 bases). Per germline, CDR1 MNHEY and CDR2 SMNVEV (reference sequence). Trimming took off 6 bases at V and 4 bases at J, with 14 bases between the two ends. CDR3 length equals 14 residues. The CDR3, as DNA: TGTGCCAGCAGGAAGCAGGGTTTTGCAGATACGCAGTATTTT. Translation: CASRKQGFADTQYF.

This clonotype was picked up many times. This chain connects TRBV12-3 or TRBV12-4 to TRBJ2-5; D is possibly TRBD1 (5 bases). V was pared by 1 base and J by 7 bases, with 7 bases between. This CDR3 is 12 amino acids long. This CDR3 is CASSLDDRTQYF. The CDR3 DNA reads TGTGCCAGCAGTTTAGATGACAGGACCCAGTACTTC.

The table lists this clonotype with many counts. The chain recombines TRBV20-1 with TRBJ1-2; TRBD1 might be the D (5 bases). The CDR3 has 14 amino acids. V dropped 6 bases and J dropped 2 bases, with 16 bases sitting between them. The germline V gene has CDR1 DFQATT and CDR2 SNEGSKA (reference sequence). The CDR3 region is CSAARVGGNYGYTF. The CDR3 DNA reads TGCAGTGCGGCGCGTGTGGGGGGAAACTATGGCTACACCTTC.

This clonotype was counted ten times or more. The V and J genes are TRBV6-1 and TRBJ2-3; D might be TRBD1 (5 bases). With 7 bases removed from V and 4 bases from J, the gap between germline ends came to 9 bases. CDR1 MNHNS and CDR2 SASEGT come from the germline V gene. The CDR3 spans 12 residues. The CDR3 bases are TGTGCCAGCACAATAGGGGCAGATACGCAGTATTTT. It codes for CASTIGADTQYF.

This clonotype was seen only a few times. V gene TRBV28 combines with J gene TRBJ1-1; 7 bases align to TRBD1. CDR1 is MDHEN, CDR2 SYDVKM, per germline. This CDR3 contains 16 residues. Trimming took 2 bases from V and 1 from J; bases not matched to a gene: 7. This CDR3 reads CASSLIGGTANTEAFF. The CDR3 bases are TGTGCCAGCAGTTTAATAGGCGGGACAGCGAACACTGAAGCTTTCTTT.

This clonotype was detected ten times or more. DNA of the CDR3: TGCGCCAGCAGCCCGGACGGACAGACCGGGGAGCTGTTTTTT. This gives the protein CASSPDGQTGELFF. The chain is built from TRBV5-1 and TRBJ2-2, with D perhaps TRBD1 (6 bases). Germline V gives CDR1 SGHRS, CDR2 YFSETQ. V dropped 4 bases and J dropped 5 bases, with 12 bases sitting between them. This CDR3 contains 14 residues.

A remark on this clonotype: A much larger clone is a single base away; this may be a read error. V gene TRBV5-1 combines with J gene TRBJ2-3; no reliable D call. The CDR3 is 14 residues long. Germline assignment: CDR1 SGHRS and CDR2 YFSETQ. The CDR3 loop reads CASSLDTFTDKQYF. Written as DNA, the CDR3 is TGCGCCAGCAGCTTGGACACGTTCACAGATAAGCAGTATTTT.

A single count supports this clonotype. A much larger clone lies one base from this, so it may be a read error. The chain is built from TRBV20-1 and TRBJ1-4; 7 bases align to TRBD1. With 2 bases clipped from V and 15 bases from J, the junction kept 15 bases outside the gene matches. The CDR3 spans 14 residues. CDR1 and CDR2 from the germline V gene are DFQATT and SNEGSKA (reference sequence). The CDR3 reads CSARPLGTDGLVFF. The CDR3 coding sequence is TGCAGTGCTAGACCGCTGGGGACAGACGGCCTGGTGTTTTTT.

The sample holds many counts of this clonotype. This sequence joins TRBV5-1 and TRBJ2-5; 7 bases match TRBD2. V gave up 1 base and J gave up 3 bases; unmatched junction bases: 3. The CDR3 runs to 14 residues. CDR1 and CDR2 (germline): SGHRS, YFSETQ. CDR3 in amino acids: CASSLSLAEETQYF. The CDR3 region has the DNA TGCGCCAGCAGCTTGAGTCTAGCGGAAGAGACCCAGTACTTC.

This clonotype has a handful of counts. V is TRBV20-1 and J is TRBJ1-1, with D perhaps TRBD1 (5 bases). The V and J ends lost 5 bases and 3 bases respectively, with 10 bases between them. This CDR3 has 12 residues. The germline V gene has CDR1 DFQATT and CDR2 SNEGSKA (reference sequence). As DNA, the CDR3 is TGCAGTGCTCAGGACACCTACACTGAAGCTTTCTTT. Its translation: CSAQDTYTEAFF.